Presented here are 18 T cell receptor beta chains from one specimen sequenced in a study of Graves' ophthalmopathy and Graves' hyperthyroidism. Using RNA transcripts, the TCR beta CDR3 regions were amplified. The first-round RT-PCR employed HTBI primers together with the Qiagen OneStep RT-PCR kit. A multiplex PCR was then performed as the second round. From the multiplex PCR reads, TCRdb called clonotypes with MiXCR, one entry per CDR3 protein. The sample consists of about 400,000 distinct CDR3 sequences, approximately 20% of them appearing once. Specimen: peripheral blood. These receptors were collected from a woman aged 18-29 years with Graves' ophthalmopathy.

J is TRBJ2-2 and V is TRBV3-1; tentatively, D is TRBD2 (5 bases). The germline V gene has CDR1 LGHDT and CDR2 YNNKEL (reference sequence). The V end lost 0 bases, the J end lost 4 bases, and 12 bases lay between the germline ends. The CDR3 length is 16 residues. The CDR3 sequence is CASSQEGRWGTGELFF. The CDR3 DNA reads as TGTGCCAGCAGCCAAGAGGGGAGATGGGGCACCGGGGAGCTGTTTTTT.

This clonotype appeared many times. This chain links TRBV6-5 with TRBJ2-7, with a tentative D call TRBD2 (6 bases). The CDR3 covers 11 residues. V was cut by 11 bases and J by 2 bases, with 10 bases left in between. Germline values: CDR1 MNHEY, CDR2 SVGAGI. The CDR3 spells CASRGTYEQYF. DNA of the CDR3: TGTGCCTCACGCGGGACCTACGAGCAGTACTTC.

This clonotype showed up many times. This sequence joins TRBV9 and TRBJ2-7; perhaps TRBD1 as D (6 bases). The CDR3 runs to 13 residues. CDR1 is SGDLS and CDR2 is YYNGEE in the germline V gene. Trimming shortened V by 3 bases and J by 5 bases, and 12 bases separated the two germline ends. The CDR3 sequence: CASSEGNRDEQYF. The CDR3, as DNA: TGTGCCAGCAGCGAGGGGAACAGGGACGAGCAGTACTTC.

This clonotype was detected many times. The chain employs TRBV6-1 and TRBJ1-6, with D maybe TRBD1 (5 bases). Deletions cut 2 bases from V and 8 bases from J, with 16 bases between. Germline values: CDR1 MNHNS, CDR2 SASEGT. The CDR3 extends over 16 amino acids. The CDR3 spells CASSERLARAHSPLHF. Here the CDR3 DNA reads TGTGCCAGCAGTGAACGTCTTGCCAGGGCCCATTCACCCCTCCACTTT.

This clonotype was observed many times. The genes are TRBV6-1 and TRBJ1-6; a weak D match, TRBD1 (5 bases). V lost 10 bases and J 7 bases, leaving 11 bases between the germline ends. Per the germline V gene, CDR1 is MNHNS and CDR2 is SASEGT. The length of the CDR3 is 12 residues. In nucleotides, the CDR3 is TGTGCCACCAGGGATGGCAATTCACCCCTCCACTTT. Encoded protein: CATRDGNSPLHF.

This clonotype was counted many times. The gene calls are TRBV12-3 or TRBV12-4 and TRBJ1-6, with D unclear. The CDR3 length is 13 residues. V was clipped by 6 bases and J by 7 bases, with 10 bases between them. The CDR3 region has the DNA TGTGCCAGCAGCATCCTTGAGAATTCACCCCTCCACTTT. Its protein product is CASSILENSPLHF.

This clonotype has ten or more counts. The V call is TRBV28, the J call TRBJ1-2, with D tentatively TRBD1 (5 bases). Germline V gene sequence: CDR1 MDHEN, CDR2 SYDVKM. The CDR3 consists of 13 residues. Trimming removed 10 bases from V and 8 bases from J, with 20 bases in between. CDR3 bases: TGTGCCACTGTTCGGGGCAGGGAGGGCGGCTACACCTTC. This gives the protein CATVRGREGGYTF.

This clonotype was found many times. V is TRBV29-1 and J is TRBJ1-2, with 7 nucleotides matching TRBD1. The CDR3 consists of 15 residues. Losses at the gene ends were 5 bases for V and 5 bases for J; bases not matched to a gene: 14. CDR1 and CDR2 from the germline V gene are SQVTM and ANQGSEA. DNA of the CDR3: TGCAGCGTTCTGAACAGGGGAAGAGTTGGATATGGCTACACCTTC. It codes for CSVLNRGRVGYGYTF.

The genes are TRBV18 and TRBJ2-7, with TRBD1 matching 8 bases. CDR3 length: 11 amino acids. The germline gives CDR1 KGHSH, CDR2 LQKENI. V lost 5 bases and J lost 9; bases outside the gene matches: 3. The CDR3, as DNA: TGTGCCAGCTCAGGGACAGGCGGGCAGTACTTC. Amino acid sequence: CASSGTGGQYF.

CDR3 region: CASSLTAGQVEAFF. CDR3 in DNA: TGTGCCAGCAGTTTAACCGCAGGTCAAGTTGAAGCTTTCTTT. This rearrangement joins TRBV28 to TRBJ1-1, with no clear D. The V end was cut by 2 bases, the J end by 7 bases, with 14 bases between. From germline, CDR1 is MDHEN and CDR2 SYDVKM. This CDR3 region has 14 residues.

In this sample, this clonotype turned up many times. V and J are TRBV6-2 or TRBV6-3 and TRBJ2-4; perhaps D is TRBD1 or TRBD2 (5 bases each). Germline assignment: CDR1 MNHEY and CDR2 SVGEGT. V shed 6 bases and J shed 3 bases, with 18 bases lying between them. CDR3 size: 16 residues. CDR3 nucleotide sequence: TGTGCCAGCAGACCAGGAGGCGGACAAAGCAAAAACATTCAGTACTTC. It codes for CASRPGGGQSKNIQYF.

Ten or more counts support this clonotype. The chain couples TRBV10-3 to TRBJ1-2; the D gene is possibly TRBD1 (5 bases). The CDR3 covers 14 residues. V was trimmed by 6 bases and J by 5 bases, leaving 16 bases between them. Per the germline V gene, CDR1 is ENHRY and CDR2 is SYGVKD. The chain's CDR3 is CAIRETVTSYGYTF. In DNA, the CDR3 is TGTGCCATCAGGGAGACAGTTACCTCGTATGGCTACACCTTC.

This clonotype was seen at least ten times. The chain links TRBV9 to TRBJ2-5, with D perhaps TRBD1 (5 bases). This CDR3 contains 15 residues. Germline V lookup: CDR1 SGDLS, CDR2 YYNGEE. Trimming left V 1 base short and J 7 bases short, with 17 bases between. In DNA form, the CDR3 reads TGTGCCAGCAGCGTACTACAGGACCCCCCGGGGACCCAGTACTTC. Its protein product is CASSVLQDPPGTQYF.

The sample holds many counts of this clonotype. V gene TRBV28 combines with J gene TRBJ1-2, with D perhaps TRBD1 (6 bases). The CDR3 totals 14 residues. V shed 10 bases and J shed 8 bases, with 23 bases lying between them. Per germline, CDR1 MDHEN and CDR2 SYDVKM. This CDR3 is CANSPRGGARGYTF. The CDR3, as DNA: TGTGCCAACAGCCCTAGAGGGGGGGCTAGAGGCTACACCTTC.

V is TRBV12-3 or TRBV12-4 and J is TRBJ2-7; 8 bases are shared with TRBD1. The J segment lost 7 bases and the V segment lost 7 bases, leaving 6 bases of the junction unmatched. The CDR3 totals 12 residues. The CDR3 nucleotides read TGTGCCAGCACCCGAGACAGGGGTGAGCAGTACTTC. Amino acid sequence: CASTRDRGEQYF.

This clonotype was counted at least ten times. This chain uses TRBV12-3 or TRBV12-4 with TRBJ1-1, with D hard to call. The length of the CDR3 is 13 residues. V dropped 7 bases and J dropped 0 bases, with 9 bases sitting between them. The CDR3 coding sequence is TGTGCCAGCAAGAGAGAAGTGAACACTGAAGCTTTCTTT. Its translation is CASKREVNTEAFF.

This clonotype was picked up many times. CDR3 sequence reads: CASRPSGTGGVGTEAFF. The CDR3 DNA is TGTGCCAGCAGACCCTCCGGGACAGGGGGGGTGGGCACTGAAGCTTTCTTT. The chain couples TRBV11-2 to TRBJ1-1, with TRBD1 matching over 11 bases. The CDR3 totals 17 residues. Germline CDR1 SGHAT, CDR2 FQNNGV. V shed 6 bases, J shed 4 bases, and the junction held 13 bases outside the gene matches.

This clonotype was recorded at least ten times. V gene TRBV11-2 combines with J gene TRBJ2-2; tentative D call: TRBD2 (6 bases). Germline CDR1 reads SGHAT; CDR2 reads FQNNGV. This CDR3 comprises 18 residues. Deletions cut 0 bases from V and 5 bases from J, with 19 bases between. The CDR3 protein is CASSLDPSDPPRTGELFF. In DNA form, the CDR3 reads TGTGCCAGCAGCTTAGACCCTAGCGATCCCCCAAGAACCGGGGAGCTGTTTTTT.